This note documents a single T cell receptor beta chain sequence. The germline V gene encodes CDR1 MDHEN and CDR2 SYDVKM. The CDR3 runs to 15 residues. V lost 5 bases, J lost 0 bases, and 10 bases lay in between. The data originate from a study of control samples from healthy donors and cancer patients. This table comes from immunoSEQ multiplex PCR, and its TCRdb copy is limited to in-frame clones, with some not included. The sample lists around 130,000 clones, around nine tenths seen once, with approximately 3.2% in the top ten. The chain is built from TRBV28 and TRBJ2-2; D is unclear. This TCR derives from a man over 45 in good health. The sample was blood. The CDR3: CASSPSSTNTGELFF. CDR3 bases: TGTGCCAGCAGTCCTTCGTCAACGAACACCGGGGAGCTGTTTTTT.